This note documents a single TCR beta chain sequence. Authors' analysis steps: From reference gene primer amplification, estimates of nucleated cell counts were derived. TCRdb's copy holds only in-frame clones and misses some; the assay was immunoSEQ multiplex PCR. V, J and clone size are taken as reported in that table, and D and trimming were inferred from the DNA itself. The sample includes some 170,000 clones, 81% of them seen just once. These data originate in a study of blood T cell repertoires in COVID-19. With V trimmed by 5 bases and J by 3 bases, 10 bases remained unmatched. The CDR3 loop spans 16 amino acids. The germline gives CDR1 LNHDA, CDR2 SQIVND (reference sequence).

Sequenced input: peripheral blood. This clonotype was obtained from a woman aged 40 to 50 with COVID-19, enrolled during active disease. This chain uses TRBV19 with TRBJ2-1; TRBD2 matches at 7 bases. CDR3 in amino acids: CASSSRSGGIYNEQFF. The CDR3, as DNA: TGTGCCAGTAGTTCCCGTTCCGGGGGGATCTACAATGAGCAGTTCTTC.